The 22 T cell receptor beta chains listed next were all sequenced from one sample in a study of cytomegalovirus exposure and HLA in healthy donors. PCR used 60 Vbeta primers and 13 Jbeta primers. This table comes from immunoSEQ multiplex PCR, and its TCRdb copy is limited to in-frame clones, with some not included. Among approximately 100,000 clones listed, roughly 78% were seen once. Sequencing was done on a sample of PBMCs. The receptors here all came from a woman aged 40 to 55 in good health and CMV-seronegative.

This clone was seen a single time. The V gene is TRBV27, the J gene TRBJ2-7, with 7 bases matching TRBD1. The CDR3 has 14 amino acids. Germline loops: CDR1 MNHEY, CDR2 SMNVEV (reference sequence). Trimming took 6 bases from V and 2 from J; bases not matched to a gene: 7. CDR3 sequence reads: CASSFGDRTYEQYF. CDR3 in DNA: TGTGCCAGCAGCTTTGGGGACAGAACCTACGAGCAGTACTTC.

The count of this clone is one. Other nucleotide sequences in the sample specify the same CDR3. The V and J genes are TRBV2 and TRBJ1-2; 7 bases line up with TRBD1. Trimming removed 6 bases from V and 4 bases from J; junction bases left unmatched: 8. CDR3 length equals 14 residues. CDR1 and CDR2 from the germline V gene are SNHLY and FYNNEI. CDR3 loop: CASSLGDSVYGYTF. The CDR3 DNA sequence: TGTGCCAGCAGCCTGGGGGACAGCGTCTATGGCTACACCTTC.

The chain employs TRBV19 and TRBJ1-4; 7 bases fit TRBD1. The CDR3 has 15 amino acids. Germline lookup yields CDR1 LNHDA and CDR2 SQIVND (reference sequence). With V trimmed by 5 bases and J by 0 bases, 3 bases remained unmatched. The DNA of the CDR3 is TGTGCCAGTAGTCCCGGGACAGCAACTAATGAAAAACTGTTTTTT. This codes for CASSPGTATNEKLFF.

The chain uses TRBV7-2 and TRBJ1-2; D not resolved. The CDR3 consists of 13 residues. V was trimmed by 5 bases and J by 8 bases, leaving 15 bases between them. Germline V lookup: CDR1 SGHTA, CDR2 FQGNSA. CDR3 protein: CASSLGRLGGYTF. CDR3 DNA: TGTGCCAGCAGCCTCGGGAGGCTAGGCGGCTACACCTTC.

This sequence joins TRBV7-8 and TRBJ2-7; TRBD1 agrees at 9 bases. Trimming at V came to 3 bases and at J to 3 bases, leaving 3 bases not matched to a gene. This CDR3 has 14 amino acids. Germline values: CDR1 SGHVS, CDR2 FQNEAQ. For the CDR3, the DNA is TGTGCCAGCAGCTTCCGGGACAGGGTCTACGAGCAGTACTTC. It encodes CASSFRDRVYEQYF.

The chain employs TRBV7-8 and TRBJ1-4, with TRBD1 matching 7 bases. This CDR3 is built from 16 residues. Trimming at V came to 0 bases and at J to 7 bases, leaving 8 bases not matched to a gene. The germline CDR1 and CDR2 sequences are SGHVS and FQNEAQ. CDR3 DNA sequence: TGTGCCAGCAGCTTAGCCCTAGGGGGCGGAGGTGAAAAACTGTTTTTT. The encoded protein is CASSLALGGGGEKLFF.

In its sample, this clone was seen a few times. The chain employs TRBV18 and TRBJ2-1; unclear D gene. Germline V lookup: CDR1 KGHSH, CDR2 LQKENI. The CDR3 runs 13 residues. V lost 5 bases and J lost 6, with 11 bases in between. The CDR3 is CASSFSPVNEQFF. For the CDR3, the DNA is TGTGCCAGCTCATTCTCACCGGTCAATGAGCAGTTCTTC.

This sequence joins TRBV30 and TRBJ2-1; D is perhaps TRBD2 (6 bases). The germline V gene encodes CDR1 GTSNPN and CDR2 SVGIG (reference sequence). The CDR3 consists of 15 residues. The V end lost 0 bases, the J end lost 12 bases, and 21 bases lay between the germline ends. The CDR3 DNA reads as TGTGCCTGGAGTGTATCGACGGGAGCCCCCGGGAGGCAGTTCTTC. It codes for CAWSVSTGAPGRQFF.

This chain links TRBV27 with TRBJ2-1, with 7 bases lining up with TRBD2. This CDR3 is 15 amino acids long. The V segment lost 8 bases and the J segment 2 bases; nucleotides outside the gene matches: 9. The germline V gene encodes CDR1 MNHEY and CDR2 SMNVEV (reference sequence). For the CDR3, the DNA is TGTGCCAGCCGCTGGGGAGGGAGGACCTACAATGAGCAGTTCTTC. It codes for CASRWGGRTYNEQFF.

This clone appeared once. CDR3 region: CASSLWTNPNEQFF. The CDR3 nucleotides read TGTGCCAGCAGTTTATGGACTAACCCCAATGAGCAGTTCTTC. V and J are TRBV28 and TRBJ2-1; D may be TRBD2 (5 bases). This CDR3 comprises 14 residues. The ends were cut back, 0 bases at V and 6 bases at J, with 9 bases in the middle. From germline, CDR1 is MDHEN and CDR2 SYDVKM.

This clone was picked up one time. The rearrangement joins TRBV7-2 to TRBJ2-7, with TRBD2 identical over 12 bases. CDR3 length equals 15 residues. Trimming at V came to 2 bases and at J to 10 bases, leaving 9 bases not matched to a gene. CDR1 SGHTA and CDR2 FQGNSA come from the germline V gene. CDR3 in DNA: TGTGCCAGCAGCTTATGGGGGGGACTAGCGGGCCTCCAGTACTTC. Translating gives CASSLWGGLAGLQYF.

This chain connects TRBV10-3 to TRBJ2-7, with a possible D match to TRBD2 (5 bases). V lost 0 bases and J 12 bases, leaving 21 bases between the germline ends. The CDR3 contains 15 residues. Germline loops: CDR1 ENHRY, CDR2 SYGVKD. In nucleotides, the CDR3 is TGTGCCATCAGTGAGTCGACGTGGGGAGAGAGGGAATGGTACTTC. This gives the protein CAISESTWGEREWYF.

This clone has just one count. The rearrangement uses TRBV5-1 and TRBJ1-6, with D unresolved. The CDR3 contains 17 residues. Germline values: CDR1 SGHRS, CDR2 YFSETQ. V lost 2 bases and J 1 base, leaving 13 bases between the germline ends. The CDR3 sequence is CASSFTGFGSYNSPLHF. DNA for the CDR3: TGCGCCAGCAGCTTTACGGGGTTTGGGTCCTATAATTCACCCCTCCACTTT.

The chain links TRBV7-9 to TRBJ2-5; 7 bases map to TRBD2. The length of the CDR3 is 13 residues. Germline V gene lookup returns CDR1 SEHNR and CDR2 FQNEAQ (reference sequence). V shed 3 bases and J 6 bases; nucleotides not matched to a gene: 4. The CDR3 region has the DNA TGTGCCAGCAGCTTCCTGGGAGGGAAGACCCAGTACTTC. Translating gives CASSFLGGKTQYF.

The rearrangement joins TRBV5-1 to TRBJ2-7, with D maybe TRBD1 (8 bases). Germline lookup yields CDR1 SGHRS and CDR2 YFSETQ. Deletions cut 5 bases from V and 2 bases from J, with 20 bases between. This CDR3 has 16 residues. CDR3 DNA sequence: TGCGCCAGCAGGGGGGGGGCACAGGGGGTACCCTACGAGCAGTACTTC. Its translation: CASRGGAQGVPYEQYF.

The chain couples TRBV7-2 to TRBJ2-1, with a possible D match to TRBD1 (6 bases). Germline-derived CDR1 and CDR2 are SGHTA and FQGNSA. The V and J ends lost 4 bases and 4 bases respectively, with 8 bases between them. The CDR3 is 13 amino acids. The CDR3 loop is CASSSGQYNEQFF. The CDR3 nucleotides read TGTGCCAGCAGCTCCGGACAGTACAATGAGCAGTTCTTC.

The chain recombines TRBV4-2 with TRBJ2-5; the match to TRBD2 covers 11 bases. V shed 1 base, J shed 0 bases, and the junction held 4 bases outside the gene matches. Germline-derived CDR1 and CDR2 are LGHNA and YNFKEQ. The CDR3 covers 17 residues. The CDR3 nucleotides read TGTGCCAGCAGCCAAGGGACTAGCGGGTGGTACCAAGAGACCCAGTACTTC. Encoded protein: CASSQGTSGWYQETQYF.

There are a few counts of this clone. This chain links TRBV6-5 with TRBJ1-4; D unresolved. Deletions cut 0 bases from V and 2 bases from J, with 7 bases between. Looked up from germline, CDR1 is MNHEY and CDR2 is SVGAGI. This CDR3 has 15 amino acids. The CDR3 sequence is CASSYSRATNEKLFF. Here the CDR3 DNA reads TGTGCCAGCAGTTACTCGCGGGCTACTAATGAAAAACTGTTTTTT.

V gene TRBV28 combines with J gene TRBJ1-2, with TRBD1 matching 7 bases. Germline V gene sequence: CDR1 MDHEN, CDR2 SYDVKM. The V gene end was trimmed by 6 bases and the J gene end by 8 bases; junction bases not matched to a gene: 12. The CDR3 loop spans 14 amino acids. The CDR3 loop is CASRGGGLRDGYTF. The CDR3 DNA is TGTGCCAGCAGAGGGGGCGGACTTCGAGACGGCTACACCTTC.

The chain uses TRBV29-1 and TRBJ2-2; maybe TRBD2 (6 bases). V was trimmed by 5 bases and J by 4 bases, leaving 14 bases between them. This CDR3 is 14 amino acids long. Per germline, CDR1 SQVTM and CDR2 ANQGSEA. The CDR3 region has the DNA TGCAGCGTTCTCCGCCCCGGGGGCACCGGGGAGCTGTTTTTT. Its protein product is CSVLRPGGTGELFF.

The J gene is TRBJ2-1, the V gene TRBV5-1, with 11 bases identical to TRBD2. V lost 0 bases and J lost 10; bases outside the gene matches: 9. CDR1 and CDR2 (germline): SGHRS, YFSETQ. The CDR3 has 16 amino acids. DNA for the CDR3: TGCGCCAGCAGCTTGGAGGGAGGGCTAGCGGGAGGCGAGCAGTTCTTC. Protein product: CASSLEGGLAGGEQFF.

The rearrangement links TRBV4-3 to TRBJ1-2; 9 bases line up with TRBD1. The CDR3 is 14 residues long. Germline trimming cut 6 bases from V and 4 bases from J; bases unmatched to any gene: 6. Germline values: CDR1 LGHNA, CDR2 YSLEER. CDR3 protein: CASSRGQGSYGYTF. CDR3 in DNA: TGCGCCAGCAGTCGAGGACAGGGGAGCTATGGCTACACCTTC.